This is a list of T cell receptor beta chains from one sample in a study of a mutant IDH1 vaccine in newly diagnosed glioma. Profiling relied on immunoSEQ multiplex PCR, and the TCRdb table lists in-frame clones only, not all of them. Counted here are around 120,000 clones, just under 80% occurring once; the ten biggest clones make up 4.5% to 7%. These receptors' targets are unknown. Sequencing was performed on PBMCs, taken from a glioma patient whose treatment included an IDH1 peptide vaccine. These receptor sequences come from a man aged 35-49 years with glioma. The CDR3 runs from the conserved cysteine through the conserved F or W. The order of the fields is V gene, D gene, clone size, J gene, CDR3 protein, CDR3 DNA. D genes are given only for firm matches. Only some rows state a clone size, as once, few, many or a class for expanded clones.

v_call: TRBV28
d_call: -
clone_size: -
j_call: TRBJ2-6
cdr3_aa: CASSLPRRAGANVLTF
cdr3_nt: TGTGCCAGCAGTTTACCACGAAGGGCCGGGGCCAACGTCCTGACTTTC

v_call: TRBV4-1
d_call: -
clone_size: few
j_call: TRBJ1-1
cdr3_aa: CASSARDNMNTEAFF
cdr3_nt: TGCGCCAGCAGCGCCCGGGACAACATGAACACTGAAGCTTTCTTT

v_call: TRBV5-5
d_call: TRBD1
clone_size: -
j_call: TRBJ1-2
cdr3_aa: CASSLAGGAYGYTF
cdr3_nt: TGTGCCAGCAGCTTGGCAGGGGGAGCTTATGGCTACACCTTC

v_call: TRBV29-1
d_call: -
clone_size: -
j_call: TRBJ2-1
cdr3_aa: CSVDKAGLSNEQFF
cdr3_nt: TGCAGCGTTGATAAGGCTGGACTGAGCAATGAGCAGTTCTTC

v_call: TRBV12-5
d_call: TRBD2
clone_size: -
j_call: TRBJ2-3
cdr3_aa: CASTSGRNTDTQYF
cdr3_nt: TGTGCTAGCACTAGCGGGAGAAACACAGATACGCAGTATTTT

v_call: TRBV30
d_call: -
clone_size: -
j_call: TRBJ1-6
cdr3_aa: CAWRALVNSPLHF
cdr3_nt: TGTGCCTGGAGGGCTTTAGTTAATTCACCCCTCCACTTT

v_call: TRBV18
d_call: -
clone_size: -
j_call: TRBJ2-5
cdr3_aa: CASSPLGLPGTQYF
cdr3_nt: TGTGCCAGCTCACCTCTGGGACTCCCAGGGACCCAGTACTTC

v_call: TRBV30
d_call: -
clone_size: few
j_call: TRBJ2-7
cdr3_aa: CAWSVAGVQTEYF
cdr3_nt: TGTGCCTGGAGTGTAGCAGGGGTCCAAACGGAGTACTTC

v_call: TRBV7-8
d_call: TRBD1
clone_size: -
j_call: TRBJ2-7
cdr3_aa: CASSSGTGRGSSYEQYF
cdr3_nt: TGTGCCAGCAGCTCCGGGACAGGGAGGGGATCCTCCTACGAGCAGTACTTC

v_call: TRBV19
d_call: TRBD1
clone_size: -
j_call: TRBJ2-1
cdr3_aa: CASSFDRGAYNEQFF
cdr3_nt: TGTGCCAGTAGTTTCGACAGGGGCGCCTACAATGAGCAGTTCTTC

v_call: TRBV29-1
d_call: TRBD1
clone_size: -
j_call: TRBJ1-1
cdr3_aa: CSVTTWRSRQGYTEAFF
cdr3_nt: TGCAGCGTTACGACCTGGCGGAGCAGACAGGGGTACACTGAAGCTTTCTTT

v_call: TRBV2
d_call: -
clone_size: -
j_call: TRBJ2-2
cdr3_aa: CASSELTGKVGELFF
cdr3_nt: TGTGCCAGCAGTGAATTGACCGGGAAGGTGGGGGAGCTGTTTTTT

v_call: TRBV9
d_call: -
clone_size: -
j_call: TRBJ2-7
cdr3_aa: CASSGSPASYEQYF
cdr3_nt: TGTGCCAGCAGCGGTAGTCCAGCCTCCTACGAGCAGTACTTC

v_call: TRBV4-1
d_call: -
clone_size: -
j_call: TRBJ2-3
cdr3_aa: CASSQDSASKLGSTQYF
cdr3_nt: TGCGCCAGCAGCCAAGATTCGGCTAGCAAGTTGGGCTCTACGCAGTATTTT

v_call: TRBV28
d_call: TRBD1
clone_size: -
j_call: TRBJ1-1
cdr3_aa: CASSLGGQSEAFF
cdr3_nt: TGTGCCAGCAGTTTAGGGGGACAGTCTGAAGCTTTCTTT

v_call: TRBV27
d_call: -
clone_size: -
j_call: TRBJ1-4
cdr3_aa: CASSMTVYNEKLFF
cdr3_nt: TGTGCCAGCAGTATGACAGTGTATAATGAAAAACTGTTTTTT

v_call: TRBV4-1
d_call: -
clone_size: -
j_call: TRBJ2-1
cdr3_aa: CASSQIGGGPYNEQFF
cdr3_nt: TGCGCCAGCAGCCAAATCGGGGGAGGACCCTACAATGAGCAGTTCTTC

v_call: TRBV30
d_call: TRBD2
clone_size: many
j_call: TRBJ2-3
cdr3_aa: CAWSGLAGADTQYF
cdr3_nt: TGTGCCTGGAGTGGACTAGCGGGGGCAGATACGCAGTATTTT

v_call: TRBV5-6
d_call: -
clone_size: few
j_call: TRBJ1-3
cdr3_aa: CASSYRVSGNTIYF
cdr3_nt: TGTGCCAGCAGCTACAGGGTCTCTGGAAACACCATATATTTT

v_call: TRBV25-1
d_call: TRBD1
clone_size: -
j_call: TRBJ1-4
cdr3_aa: CASRGQGREKLFF
cdr3_nt: TGTGCCAGCAGAGGACAGGGGCGGGAAAAACTGTTTTTT

v_call: TRBV5-1
d_call: -
clone_size: -
j_call: TRBJ2-7
cdr3_aa: CASTLGGREGYEQYF
cdr3_nt: TGCGCCAGCACCCTGGGGGGCAGGGAGGGCTACGAGCAGTACTTC

v_call: TRBV29-1
d_call: -
clone_size: -
j_call: TRBJ2-7
cdr3_aa: CSVGQNYEQYF
cdr3_nt: TGCAGCGTTGGACAGAACTACGAGCAGTACTTC

v_call: TRBV2
d_call: TRBD2
clone_size: -
j_call: TRBJ2-7
cdr3_aa: CASKELAGGLYEQYF
cdr3_nt: TGTGCCAGCAAAGAACTAGCGGGAGGGCTTTACGAGCAGTACTTC

v_call: TRBV5-1
d_call: -
clone_size: once
j_call: TRBJ2-1
cdr3_aa: CASSLAGDAEQFF
cdr3_nt: TGCGCCAGCAGCTTGGCCGGGGACGCGGAGCAGTTCTTC